A single T cell receptor beta chain is shown here with its context. Its antigen is still unknown. The sample comes from a study of regulatory T cells in long-lasting Graves disease. Study-level points and caveats: More public clonotypes were shared by persistent patients (approximately 3,000) than by new patients (about 1,000). Persistent cases of Graves' showed reduced TCR diversity relative to newly diagnosed patients. Samples came from peripheral blood alone, without thyroid tissue.

Investigators prepared the TCR beta libraries by applying iRepertoire HTBI primers and Arm-PCR of CDR3 regions. TCRdb independently ran MiXCR on the multiplex PCR reads; one entry per CDR3 protein. The data contain around 510,000 distinct CDR3 sequences, around 20% of them seen just once; the ten biggest clones take up 7.8%. This sample's time point: persistent/refractory GD, antithyroid drugs over 5 years with positive TRAb. Scientists built the TCR library using RNA that was extracted from PBMCs. The CDR3 totals 14 residues. The V end was cut by 0 bases, the J end by 6 bases, with 14 bases between. The germline CDR1 and CDR2 sequences are SQVTM and ANQGSEA.

The chain joins TRBV29-1 to TRBJ1-2; no firm D call. This TCR derives from a female donor with Graves disease. This specimen was peripheral blood mononuclear cells (PBMCs), taken when the disease was refractory, from a patient treated with antithyroid drugs. This chain's CDR3 is CSVEDRVGSNGYTF. The CDR3 DNA follows: TGCAGCGTTGAAGATCGGGTAGGGTCGAATGGCTACACCTTC.